This T cell receptor (beta chain) was recovered during a study of T cells in localized non-small cell lung cancer. Study-wide results and limits: Sequence data derive from only one tumor region, so heterogeneity remains possible.

Worth noting for this clone: Its antigen remains unknown.

This table comes from immunoSEQ multiplex PCR, and its TCRdb copy is limited to in-frame clones, with some not included. Of roughly 58,000 clones in the sample, approximately 80% were seen once. V was clipped by 2 bases and J by 5 bases, with 13 bases between them. Germline V lookup: CDR1 KGHSH, CDR2 LQKENI. The CDR3 loop spans 14 amino acids. The source was PBMCs, collected before any cancer treatment. The J gene is TRBJ2-7, the V gene TRBV18; TRBD1 might be the D (6 bases). The clonotype was recovered from a man aged 40-75 years with stage II lung adenocarcinoma. DNA for the CDR3: TGTGCCAGCTCACCATTGGACAGAACCCACGAGCAGTACTTC. Residues: CASSPLDRTHEQYF. The full variable domain, completed using reference TRBV18 and TRBJ2-7, is NAGVMQNPRHLVRRRGQEARLRCSPMKGHSHVYWYRQLPEEGLKFMVYLQKENIIDESGMPKERFSAEFPKEGPSILRIQQVVRGDSAAYFCASSPLDRTHEQYFGPGTRLTVT.